This T cell receptor beta chain was recovered during a study of T cells after yellow fever vaccination. Study context: The fractions with low cell numbers were processed using SMART-Seq v4 Ultra Low Input.

The V gene's germline CDR1 is LGHNA and CDR2 YNFKEQ. V was pared by 4 bases and J by 6 bases, with 8 bases of the junction left unmatched. CDR3 length equals 15 residues. This clonotype came up a few times. From the 5' RACE reads, TCRdb called clonotypes with MiXCR, one entry per CDR3 protein. The sample records 620,000 or so distinct CDR3 sequences, roughly a sixth being singletons. Material: PBMCs, obtained less than 6 days after the first yellow fever vaccination. The sequence came from a man aged 18 to 29 who received the YFV17D yellow fever vaccine. The chain joins TRBV4-2 to TRBJ2-1; 8 nucleotides line up with TRBD1. This CDR3 reads CASSPLGDRSNEQFF. The CDR3 DNA is TGTGCCAGCAGCCCTTTAGGGGACAGGTCCAATGAGCAGTTCTTC.